This is a list of T cell receptor beta chains from one sample in a study of blood T cell repertoires in COVID-19. TCRdb keeps only in-frame clones here, not all; method: immunoSEQ multiplex PCR. The data contain 200,000 to 300,000 clones, about 88% of them singletons. Sequencing was performed on peripheral blood. The receptors were gathered from a woman aged 60-70 years with COVID-19, enrolled during active disease. The CDR3 runs from the conserved cysteine through the conserved F or W. A D gene is named only where the DNA matches it firmly. Expanded clones get a size class; other rows say once, few or many, or leave the size out.

size	V	D	length	J	DNA	CDR3
once	TRBV11-1	.	13	TRBJ1-6	TGTGCCAGCAGCTTACGGGAGGGTTCACCCCTCCACTTT	CASSLREGSPLHF
once	TRBV19	.	16	TRBJ2-2	TGTGCCAGTAGTATTAAGAACCCCCTAGGCGCCGGGGAGCTGTTTTTT	CASSIKNPLGAGELFF
.	TRBV7-2	.	14	TRBJ2-5	TGTGCCAGCAGCTTAGGGACTGGAACGGAGACCCAGTACTTC	CASSLGTGTETQYF
.	TRBV27	TRBD1	14	TRBJ1-6	TGTGCCAGCAGTGCCCGGGACAGGAATTCACCCCTCCACTTT	CASSARDRNSPLHF
.	TRBV15	TRBD2	17	TRBJ2-1	TGTGCCACCAGCAGAGATTTAAGGCGGGAGGGCCTGTATGAGCAGTTCTTC	CATSRDLRREGLYEQFF
.	TRBV9	.	14	TRBJ2-2	TGTGCCAGCAGCGTCTACAGGGTTACCGGGGAGCTGTTTTTT	CASSVYRVTGELFF
.	TRBV5-1	.	17	TRBJ2-2	TGCGCCAGCAGCTTGTGGCTCAGGGCCCTCGACACCGGGGAGCTGTTTTTT	CASSLWLRALDTGELFF
.	TRBV7-2	.	16	TRBJ1-6	TGTGCCAGCAGCCAAAAAAGGGGTGCGGGGTTATCACCCCTCCACTTT	CASSQKRGAGLSPLHF
.	TRBV25-1	TRBD2	12	TRBJ2-1	TGTGCCAGCAAGGGACTAGGCAATGAGCAGTTCTTC	CASKGLGNEQFF
.	TRBV5-1	TRBD1	14	TRBJ1-6	TGCGCCAGCAGTTCCGGGACAGCCTATTCACCCCTCCACTTT	CASSSGTAYSPLHF
.	TRBV1	.	17	TRBJ2-3	TGCACCAGCAGCCTAGAGGCCCAACAGGGTCTCACAGATACGCAGTATTTT	CTSSLEAQQGLTDTQYF
.	TRBV6-5	.	13	TRBJ2-2	TGTGCCAGCAGTCCCGGCCGGGCCGGGGAGCTGTTTTTT	CASSPGRAGELFF
.	TRBV7-9	.	13	TRBJ1-1	TGTGCCAGCAGCTTAGAGGAGGGGACTGAAGCTTTCTTT	CASSLEEGTEAFF
.	TRBV4-3	.	14	TRBJ2-5	TGCGCCAGCAGCCAAGATCGGGGAGGCGAGACCCAGTACTTC	CASSQDRGGETQYF
.	TRBV25-1	TRBD1	15	TRBJ2-2	TGTGCCAGCGTAGATGATAGGGGGCGGAGCGGGGAGCTGTTTTTT	CASVDDRGRSGELFF
.	TRBV5-8	.	16	TRBJ1-1	TGTGCCAGCAGCTTGGCCATCGGGGTCTCTGGCACTGAAGCTTTCTTT	CASSLAIGVSGTEAFF
.	TRBV15	.	17	TRBJ1-5	TGTGCCACCAGCAGAGATACAGGGACCGGCAACAATCAGCCCCAGCATTTT	CATSRDTGTGNNQPQHF
.	TRBV5-5	TRBD1	17	TRBJ1-4	TGTGCCAGCAGCCAGACAGGGGGACTAGGAACTAATGAAAAACTGTTTTTT	CASSQTGGLGTNEKLFF
.	TRBV21-1	.	20	TRBJ2-5	TGTGCCAGCAGCAGAGGGGGCTCGGGGGCCCAAAGCAAACCCCAAGAGACCCAGTACTTC	CASSRGGSGAQSKPQETQYF
.	TRBV4-3	TRBD1	13	TRBJ1-5	TGCGCCAGCAGCCAAGAGAGGGGACAGGACCAGCATTTT	CASSQERGQDQHF
.	TRBV5-1	.	15	TRBJ1-1	TGCGCCAGCAGCCCAGCGGGGGGGGCGCGCACTGAAGCTTTCTTT	CASSPAGGARTEAFF
.	TRBV7-2	TRBD2	17	TRBJ2-3	TGTGCCAGCAGCCCGACTAGCGGGAGGAGGAGCACAGATACGCAGTATTTT	CASSPTSGRRSTDTQYF
.	TRBV6-2/TRBV6-3	.	16	TRBJ1-3	TGTGCCAGCGGCCAACCGCGGGTGGCGGCAGGAAACACCATATATTTT	CASGQPRVAAGNTIYF
.	TRBV5-4	.	14	TRBJ2-7	TGTGCCAGCAGCTTGGGGGGCAGATCCTACGAGCAGTACTTC	CASSLGGRSYEQYF
.	TRBV27	TRBD1	13	TRBJ2-1	TGTGCCAGCACCAGGGGACAGGGGGGAGAGCAGTTCTTC	CASTRGQGGEQFF
.	TRBV19	TRBD1	14	TRBJ1-2	TGTGCCAGTAGTTCCCGACAGGGGTCGGGTGGCTACACCTTC	CASSSRQGSGGYTF
once	TRBV30	TRBD1	14	TRBJ2-2	TGTGCCTGGAGCGCAGACAGGGGGCAGGAGGAGCTGTTTTTT	CAWSADRGQEELFF
.	TRBV6-6	TRBD1	15	TRBJ2-3	TGTGCCAGCAGGGGGACAGGCAACGTCGGGGATACGCAGTATTTT	CASRGTGNVGDTQYF
once	TRBV12-3/TRBV12-4	.	13	TRBJ1-4	TGTGCCACCACCGGGGGGGCTAATGAAAAACTGTTTTTT	CATTGGANEKLFF
.	TRBV5-1	.	13	TRBJ1-1	TGCGCCAGCAGCTTGGGGGCGAACACTGAAGCTTTCTTT	CASSLGANTEAFF
.	TRBV29-1	.	13	TRBJ2-3	TGCAGCGTTGATGTCAGTTACACAGATACGCAGTATTTT	CSVDVSYTDTQYF
.	TRBV28	TRBD1	14	TRBJ1-5	TGTGCCAGCCGACAGGGCCCCGGCAATCAGCCCCAGCATTTT	CASRQGPGNQPQHF